The entry below describes one TCR beta chain. The specificity of this receptor is unknown. A read error may produce the germline difference seen at one junction end. Donors were 39 systemically healthy Caucasian individuals from Russia aged roughly 6 to 100 years. Roughly 9.5 milliliters of peripheral blood were drawn from each donor into EDTA-treated Vacutainer tubes. Ficoll-Paque density-gradient centrifugation was used to isolate PBMCs, with at least 7 million obtained per sample. Trizol reagent was used to extract total RNA from the PBMCs, yielding at least 5 micrograms per sample. For every donor, an aliquot of PBMCs went through flow cytometry to measure the percentages of naive CD45RAhigh/CD27high T cells. Looking up the germline V gene (reference sequence) yields CDR1 MNHEY and CDR2 SMNVEV. The CDR3 contains 14 residues, cysteine and phenylalanine counted. The retained sequence is limited to the CDR3, 42 bases, with the frame set at the first base.

Receptor libraries were prepared by 5' RACE. Sequencing was carried out with an Illumina HiSeq 2500. A second PCR of roughly 6 to 11 cycles was run with a J-beta primer mix and a sample-barcoded 5' primer. A template-switch 5' adaptor carrying 12 random nucleotides introduced a unique molecular identifier onto each TCR beta cDNA molecule. At least 2.5 million CDR3-containing paired-end reads were obtained from each sample. First-strand cDNA was synthesized from all RNA with the Mint cDNA synthesis kit, primed by a TRBC-specific oligonucleotide. Following uracil-DNA glycosylase treatment, all cDNA underwent a first 18-cycle PCR with the universal primers M1SS and BC2_uni_R. In the authors' own workflow: Each sample was normalized by randomly selecting 1 million high-quality reads, each carrying a distinct molecular identifier. Reads sharing molecular identifiers were discarded rather than binned into consensus sequences. CDR3 identification, clonotype clustering and error correction used MiTCR with a Q25 quality threshold and the strictest error-elimination algorithm. A nonparametric unseen species model using Euler transformation provided a lower-bound estimate of total TCR beta diversity. TCRdb reworked the public reads: Q25 trimming with fastp, MiXCR clone assembly, productive beta chains retained. Each CDR3 protein appears once, grouped with its most common genes and DNA. These V and J calls are TCRdb output, not the study's own analysis. This sample lists 1.2 million to 1.5 million distinct CDR3 sequences; almost 60% were detected once. Clones ranked in the top ten supply roughly 6.3% of the sample.

The record originates from a study of blood T cells in healthy people across ages (dated by TCRdb to between 2015 and 2016). The study in broad terms: Template switching captured roughly one uniquely barcoded TCR beta cDNA molecule per two T cells in model experiments. Age-related changes in TCR beta repertoire diversity were measured in the study by deep sequencing normalized with unique cDNA molecular identifiers. The donors were split into four age groups: young (average 16 years), middle-aged (over 35), aged (approximately 60) and long-lived (roughly 86). To avoid experimental bias, donors of different ages were distributed randomly across sequencing lanes. Two additional independent replicas of 1 million unique cDNA reads from the same blood draw were analyzed for two donors (one aged 18 to 30 and one aged 80 or older).

The research as a whole found: Because the CMV infection status of the donors was unknown, age-related changes in expanded clonotypes may potentially have been confounded. Observed TCR beta diversity correlated strongly with the percentage of naive T cells measured by flow cytometry. As age increased, observed TCR beta diversity per million T cells dropped in a roughly linear way, and a significant reduction was already evident by age 40. Total diversity estimates from one million sequenced T cells were considered lower bounds and underestimates. Since profiling was done on bulk unsorted PBMCs, naive and antigen-experienced compartments could not be conclusively compared. Compared with the aged group, the long-lived group had more naive CD4+ T cells, fewer expanded clones and increased TCR diversity, suggesting age selection.

The sequenced sample was blood. The TCR comes from a man between 18 and 35 years old in good health. In this chain, TRBV27 is recombined with TRBJ2-5, with 8 junctional bases fitting TRBD2. The sequenced DNA is TGTGCCAGCGGGGCTAGCGGGTACCAGGAGACCCAGTACTTC. Its coded protein is CASGASGYQETQYF.